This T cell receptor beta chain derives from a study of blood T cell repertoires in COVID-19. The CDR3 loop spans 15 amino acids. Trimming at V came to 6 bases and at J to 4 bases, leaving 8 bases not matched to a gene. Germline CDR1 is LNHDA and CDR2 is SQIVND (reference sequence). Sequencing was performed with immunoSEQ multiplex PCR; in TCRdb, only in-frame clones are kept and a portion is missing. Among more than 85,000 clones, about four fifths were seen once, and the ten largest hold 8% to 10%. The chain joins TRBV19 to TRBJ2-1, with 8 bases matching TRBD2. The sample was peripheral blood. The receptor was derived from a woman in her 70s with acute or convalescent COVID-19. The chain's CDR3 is CASSVLAAIYNEQFF. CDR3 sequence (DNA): TGTGCCAGTAGCGTACTAGCGGCAATATACAATGAGCAGTTCTTC.